The entry below gives a single T cell receptor beta chain sequence along with its context. This clone was seen only a few times. There is no known antigen for this receptor. It has no much larger one-base neighbor in the sample; base qualities were not kept. The cohort consisted of 600 or so healthy bone marrow donors. All cohort members were sampled while nominally healthy, although unrecorded immune exposures were likely present. The donor tested CMV seronegative and was one of the 352 seronegative cohort members. Every donor gave a peripheral blood sample, and the peripheral blood mononuclear cells from that sample were used for TCR beta sequencing. Genomic DNA was extracted from the blood cell samples with the Qiagen DNeasy Blood Extraction Kit. This sample is drawn from a study of cytomegalovirus exposure and HLA in healthy donors (TCRdb year 2017). Concerning the study at large: An earlier analysis of some 620 of the donors reported about 300 Gb of sequence data and around 110 million unique TCR beta sequences obtained from 180 million or so T cells. Around 330 gigabases of sequencing data and approximately 91 million unique TCR sequences made up an early release that covered around 640 HLA-typed donors. The genetic ancestry cluster associated with self-reported Caucasian donors included approximately 85% of the 300 to 450 genotyped donors. The study was designed to test whether signatures of past pathogen exposure could be identified by cataloging public T cell receptors. The study profiled the T cell repertoires of under 700 subjects by immunosequencing and related them to cytomegalovirus serostatus. A separate validation cohort of approximately 130 different subjects was used in addition to the approximately 700-subject first cohort. High-throughput TCR immunosequencing, statistical association of individual TCRs with disease status, and machine learning were combined to predict cytomegalovirus infection status. A later analysis re-examined previously published TCR beta repertoires from 500 to 700 donors and added high-resolution HLA genotyping to investigate patterns of TCR occurrence. Rather than drawing on any new phenotypic data, the later analysis identified candidate immune exposures from TCR beta sequences and the way those sequences occurred across donors. An earlier analysis of approximately 640 of the donors applied high-throughput TCR beta sequencing to assess whether each TCR beta V gene segment acted as functional or pseudogenic. Alongside the repertoire data, information on donor age, sex, ethnicity and CMV serostatus was compiled. A later genetic analysis used genome-wide SNP genotypes for about three fifths of the 666 donors, treating that subset as a discovery cohort. All discovery cohort repertoires had been generated using a single sequencing platform. Class I and class II HLA loci were covered by the typing at four-digit resolution. The number of donors typed differed by locus, with roughly 620-630 for A, B, C, DRB1 and DQB1, around 500 for DQA1, about 610 for DPA1, and around 450 for DPB1. Roughly 5 DR-DQ haplotypes were handled as single units for association and clustering, since linkage in the cohort was strong. Among roughly 370 genotyped donors of the cohort, an average of around 240,000 unique TCR beta nucleotide sequences were sequenced per donor, around 20% of them non-productive.

A distance of 24 bases separates the germline ends of V and J, which lose 5 bases and 3 bases respectively. According to the germline V gene, CDR1 reads MGHRA and CDR2 reads YSYEKL. Taken from cysteine to phenylalanine, the CDR3 has 18 residues. Only the CDR3 DNA is retained, 54 bases long and in frame from the first base. Preparation of the library involved the immunoSEQ multiplex PCR assay. For the multiplex PCR, a mixture combining 60 forward primers for TCR Vbeta segments and 13 reverse primers for TCR Jbeta segments was used. Amplification of the CDR3 region of rearranged TCR beta genes was performed with a multiplex PCR assay on genomic DNA. On the Illumina HiSeq System, the amplified TCR beta libraries were sequenced as 87-base-pair reads. As for the authors' bioinformatics: Across the 500 to 700 repertoires, a later analysis counted 80 million or so unique TCR beta chains, some 11 million of which were shared by at least two donors. To remove PCR and sequencing errors, raw reads were error-corrected and collapsed into unique sequences using a nearest-neighbor algorithm that merged closely related sequences. To assign V, D and J gene segments, CDR3 sequences were aligned to IMGT reference sequences. For a sequence to be retained, a match of at least six nucleotides to both a V gene segment and a J gene segment was required. A rearrangement was called productive if the CDR3 had no stop codons and remained in frame with V and J, and every other rearrangement was called non-productive. CDR3 was defined by IMGT convention, running from the second conserved V-encoded cysteine to the conserved J-encoded phenylalanine. The earlier analysis of approximately 590 of the donors excluded any sequence lacking an unambiguous match to a single V gene segment. An earlier analysis of around 600 of the donors classified V segments as functional when productive rearrangements were above 56.7% and as segregating when the standard deviation between donors was above 5%. A statistical classification framework was built for diagnosing cytomegalovirus status from the catalog of TCR beta chain sequences. V and J gene assignment, in a later analysis, came from comparing TCR nucleotide sequences with IMGT/GENE-DB human TR gene sequences. In a later analysis, CDR3 sequences and most-parsimonious VDJ recombination scenarios were assigned using the TCRdist pipeline. A later analysis defined each TCR beta chain by its CDR3 amino acid sequence plus V-gene family, and excluded reads lacking a unique V-gene family. As a way to deal with suspected cross-contamination and a sequencing artifact, a later analysis dropped roughly 620 nucleotide sequences that were highly shared and had low generation probability. A later analysis calculated a clonal expansion index for each public chain from normalized within-repertoire ranks of inferred template counts. In a later analysis, generation probabilities were computed using a VDJ recombination model fitted to out-of-frame rearrangements, and the results were checked against IGoR. In a later analysis, hypergeometric tests were used to score TCR-TCR, TCR-HLA and TCR-CMV co-occurrence, with a repertoire-size bias correction applied to TCR pairs. A later analysis estimated false discovery rates by permuting HLA or CMV assignments 20 times. In a later analysis, co-occurring TCRs were grouped using DBSCAN, and TCRdist sequence similarity was added for clustering within HLA-allele-positive subsets. Co-occurrence clustering excluded repertoires with fewer than 30,000 or more than 120,000 public chains, plus five with anomalous nucleotide sharing. TCRdb took over this immuneACCESS table, retaining in-frame rearrangements with V and J assigned. Such tables are incomplete; in checked studies, under half of the missing clones stem from an unresolved V gene, and the remainder is unexplained. The D gene and trimming were derived from the DNA, and the V and J assignments and clone size from that table. The sample table contains some 220,000 clones; only one count was recorded for 85% of them. The ten largest account for 0.2% to 0.3% of the sample.

Here is what the overall study found, with its caveats: A later analysis found that most CMV-associated TCR beta chains appeared HLA-restricted, with HLA associations seemingly driven largely by CMV exposure. Linkage disequilibrium might explain the correlated functional status among segregating V segments, but an unknown experimental factor could not be ruled out. In a later analysis, several top co-occurrence clusters were reported to appear linked to parvovirus B19, influenza, CMV and Epstein-Barr virus. Roughly uniform sequencing depth across donors was assumed in presence/absence analyses, although this assumption may not hold. This cohort had only TCR beta chains sequenced, and the lack of alpha or paired-chain data limited which features could be detected. A group of highly shared sequence variants was considered likely to be a technical artifact of the sequencing pipeline. According to a later analysis, TCR association rates differed among HLA loci, with DRB1 alleles showing the most associated TCRs and HLA-C alleles showing the fewest. The only immune exposure information available for the cohort was CMV serostatus. A further reported finding was that TCR beta sequences accurately predicted the HLA-A and HLA-B alleles for most subjects in the first cohort. The authors suggested that the approach could potentially be generalized to other disease states and immunological phenotypes. In vitro tests confirmed that a few of the cytomegalovirus-associated TCR beta chains recognize cytomegalovirus antigens. The earlier analysis of some 560 of the donors excluded approximately 17 rarely observed V segments, including chromosome 9 orphons, because counts were too low. The study gave a list of under 200 TCR beta chains associated with cytomegalovirus. Some IMGT-functional V segments, including TRBV6-2 and TRBV6-3, could not be distinguished by the 87-base-pair reads and were therefore excluded. A later genetic analysis reported fewer N-insertions in productive TCRs among donors in an Asian-associated ancestry cluster than the approximately 670-donor mean. In a later analysis, HLA-associated TCR beta chains showed more clonal expansion and lower generation probabilities than non-associated chains that were equally common. Because HLA typing was unavailable for some donors at each locus, only the typed subset was used in association tests. Most TCR sequences were seen in very few donors, while some public TCRs were found in many individuals. When HLA alleles, especially DR and DQ, strongly co-occurred, attributing TCR associations to individual alleles was difficult. A later analysis associated 16,951 TCR beta sequences with specific HLA alleles at a false discovery rate of 0.05. The classifier was reported to diagnose cytomegalovirus status with high specificity and sensitivity in both the original cohort and the validation cohort. In an earlier analysis of some 500 of the donors, most TCR beta V segments appeared in productive rearrangements about 87% or about 30% of the time, broadly matching IMGT annotations. An association between a missense DCLRE1C variant and V-gene and J-gene trimming of TCR beta chains was found in a later genetic analysis and replicated in an independent cohort.

Recombination joined TRBV4-1 with TRBJ2-3; a tentative D call is TRBD1 (6 bases match). The sample taken for sequencing was PBMCs. This receptor was identified in a girl aged 2-15 years in good health and CMV-seronegative. The nucleotides are TGCGCCAGCAGCAAAAGGGCCCCGGTTTCAGGGGAGACAGATACGCAGTATTTT. This gives the protein CASSKRAPVSGETDTQYF.